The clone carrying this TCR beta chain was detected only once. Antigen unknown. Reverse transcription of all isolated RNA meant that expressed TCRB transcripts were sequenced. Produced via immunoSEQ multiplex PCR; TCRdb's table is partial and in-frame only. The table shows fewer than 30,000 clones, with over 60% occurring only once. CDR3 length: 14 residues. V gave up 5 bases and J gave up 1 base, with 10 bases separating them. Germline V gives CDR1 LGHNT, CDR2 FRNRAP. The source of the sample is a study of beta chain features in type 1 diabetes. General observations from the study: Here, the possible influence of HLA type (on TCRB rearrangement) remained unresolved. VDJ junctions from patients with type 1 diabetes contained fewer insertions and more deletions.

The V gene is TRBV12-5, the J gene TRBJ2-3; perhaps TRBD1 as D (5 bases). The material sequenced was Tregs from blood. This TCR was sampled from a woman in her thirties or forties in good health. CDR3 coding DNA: TGTGCTAGTGGTAGGACATCTCGCACAGATACGCAGTATTTT. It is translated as CASGRTSRTDTQYF. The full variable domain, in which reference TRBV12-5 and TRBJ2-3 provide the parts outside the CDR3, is DARVTQTPRHKVTEMGQEVTMRCQPILGHNTVFWYRQTMMQGLELLAYFRNRAPLDDSGMPKDRFSAEMPDATLATLKIQPSEPRDSAVYFCASGRTSRTDTQYFGPGTRLTVL.